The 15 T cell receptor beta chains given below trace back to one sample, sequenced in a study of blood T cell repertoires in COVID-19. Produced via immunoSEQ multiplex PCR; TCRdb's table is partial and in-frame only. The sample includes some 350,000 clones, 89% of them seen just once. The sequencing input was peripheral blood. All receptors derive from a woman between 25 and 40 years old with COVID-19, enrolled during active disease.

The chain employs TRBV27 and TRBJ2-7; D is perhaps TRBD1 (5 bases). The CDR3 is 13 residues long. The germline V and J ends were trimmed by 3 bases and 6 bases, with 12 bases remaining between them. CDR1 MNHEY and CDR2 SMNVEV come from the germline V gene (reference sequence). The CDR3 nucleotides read TGTGCCAGCAGTTTCGGCAGGGTTGGCGAGCAGTACTTC. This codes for CASSFGRVGEQYF.

The CDR3: CASSTRDRNTEAFF. The DNA of the CDR3 is TGTGCCAGTAGCACCCGGGACAGGAACACTGAAGCTTTCTTT. This rearrangement joins TRBV19 to TRBJ1-1; 7 bases line up with TRBD1. The CDR3 contains 14 residues. J was trimmed by 1 base and V by 6 bases; bases with no gene match: 5. Germline V CDR1 and CDR2: LNHDA, SQIVND (reference sequence).

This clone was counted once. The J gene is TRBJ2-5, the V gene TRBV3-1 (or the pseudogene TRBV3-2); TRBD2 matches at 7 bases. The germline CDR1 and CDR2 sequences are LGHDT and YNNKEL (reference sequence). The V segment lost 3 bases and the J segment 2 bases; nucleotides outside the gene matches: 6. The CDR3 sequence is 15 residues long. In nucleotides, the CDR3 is TGTGCCAGCAGCCAGATCGGGAGGCGACAAGAGACCCAGTACTTC. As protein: CASSQIGRRQETQYF.

The CDR3 nucleotides read TGTGCCAGCAGCCCGGAGGACCTTGGGTCCCAGTACTTC. Encoded protein: CASSPEDLGSQYF. The chain couples TRBV5-5 to TRBJ2-5; weak D call: TRBD2 (5 bases). The germline CDR1 and CDR2 sequences are SGHKS and YYEKEE (reference sequence). The CDR3 is 13 amino acids. V was cut by 4 bases and J by 9 bases, with 16 bases left in between.

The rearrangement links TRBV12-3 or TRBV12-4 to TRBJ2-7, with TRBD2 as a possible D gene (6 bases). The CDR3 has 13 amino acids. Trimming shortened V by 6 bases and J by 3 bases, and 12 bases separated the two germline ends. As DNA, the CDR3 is TGTGCCAGCAGCCCCAGGGACTTCTACGAGCAGTACGTC. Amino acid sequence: CASSPRDFYEQYV.

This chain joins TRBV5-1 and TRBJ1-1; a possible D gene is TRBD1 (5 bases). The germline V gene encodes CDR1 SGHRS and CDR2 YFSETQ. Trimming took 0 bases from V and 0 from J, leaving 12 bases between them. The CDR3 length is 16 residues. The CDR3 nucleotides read TGCGCCAGCAGCTTGGGGAGCGGGACGGTGAACACTGAAGCTTTCTTT. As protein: CASSLGSGTVNTEAFF.

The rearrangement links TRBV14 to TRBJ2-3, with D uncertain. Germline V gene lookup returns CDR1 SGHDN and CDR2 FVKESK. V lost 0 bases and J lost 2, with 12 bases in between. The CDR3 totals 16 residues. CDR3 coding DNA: TGTGCCAGCAGCCAAGATCTGGGCAGGTTCACAGATACGCAGTATTTT. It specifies CASSQDLGRFTDTQYF.

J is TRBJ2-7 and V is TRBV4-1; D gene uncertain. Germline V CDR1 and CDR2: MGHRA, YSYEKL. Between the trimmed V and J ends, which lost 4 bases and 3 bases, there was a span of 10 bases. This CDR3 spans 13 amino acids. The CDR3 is CASSRGEVYEQYV. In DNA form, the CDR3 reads TGCGCCAGCAGCCGAGGAGAAGTCTACGAGCAGTACGTC.

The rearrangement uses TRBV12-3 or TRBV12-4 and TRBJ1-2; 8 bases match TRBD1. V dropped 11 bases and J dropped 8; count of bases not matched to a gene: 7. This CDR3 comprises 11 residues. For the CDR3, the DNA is TGTGCCTCCCAGGGGGCGCGGGGCTACACCTTC. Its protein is CASQGARGYTF.

The CDR3 protein is CASSPDELAAETQYF. CDR3 bases: TGTGCCAGCAGCCCCGACGAGCTAGCGGCAGAGACCCAGTACTTC. The chain has TRBV6-2 or TRBV6-3 and TRBJ2-5, with 7 bases identical to TRBD2. Germline V gene data show CDR1 as MNHEY and CDR2 as SVGEGT. CDR3 length: 15 amino acids. Trimming cost V 6 bases and J 4 bases; bases outside gene matches: 11.

The DNA for the CDR3 is TGTGCCAGCGGGGGTGGCGCGGGAACTGAAGCTTTCTTT. Protein sequence: CASGGGAGTEAFF. The chain joins TRBV25-1 to TRBJ1-1; possibly TRBD1 for D (5 bases). The CDR3 extends over 13 amino acids. Germline V CDR1 and CDR2: MGHDK, SYGVNS. Trimming cost V 8 bases and J 5 bases, with 15 bases left between them.

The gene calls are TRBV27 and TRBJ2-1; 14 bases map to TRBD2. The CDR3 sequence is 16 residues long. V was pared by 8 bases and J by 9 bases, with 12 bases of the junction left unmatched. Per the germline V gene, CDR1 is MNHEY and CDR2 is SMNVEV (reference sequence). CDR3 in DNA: TGTGCCAGCCGCAAACAGACTAGCGGGAGGGCAGGTGAGCAGTTCTTC. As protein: CASRKQTSGRAGEQFF.

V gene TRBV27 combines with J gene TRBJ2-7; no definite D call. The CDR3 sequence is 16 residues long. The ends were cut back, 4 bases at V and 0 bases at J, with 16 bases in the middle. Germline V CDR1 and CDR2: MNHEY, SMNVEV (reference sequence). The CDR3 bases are TGTGCCAGCAGTTCACCCCCCCGGAGCCGCTCCTACGAGCAGTACTTC. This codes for CASSSPPRSRSYEQYF.

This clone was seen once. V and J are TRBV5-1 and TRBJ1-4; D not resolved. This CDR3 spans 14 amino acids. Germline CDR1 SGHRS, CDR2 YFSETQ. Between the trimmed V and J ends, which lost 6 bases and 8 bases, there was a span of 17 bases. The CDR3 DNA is TGCGCCAGCACCCGGGAAAGCGGTAACGAAAAACTGTTTTTT. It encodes CASTRESGNEKLFF.

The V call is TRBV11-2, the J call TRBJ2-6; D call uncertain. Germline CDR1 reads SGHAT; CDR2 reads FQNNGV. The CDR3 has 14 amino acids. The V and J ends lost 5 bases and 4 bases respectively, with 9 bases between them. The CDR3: CASSPLRGANVLTF. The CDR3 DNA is TGTGCCAGCAGCCCCCTTCGGGGGGCCAACGTCCTGACTTTC.